The present TCR beta chain was sequenced within a study of naive and memory T cell subsets. As for this clonotype: What it binds is unknown.

Sequential positive selection took CD4 T cells first, then CD8 T cells. Cells stained for CD3, CD4, CD8, CD45RA and CD27 were sorted into four subsets. Study-wide results and caveats: Naive repertoires, especially CD8, held a few larger clonotypes, possibly memory cells re-expressing CD45RA.

Two oligonucleotides, mixed equimolar, formed the beta constant-region primer covering TRBC1 and TRBC2. Ligated cDNA was amplified by four rounds of PCR with nested alpha and beta constant-region primers and SP2. TCRdb processed the UMI-ligation and nested PCR reads anew with MiXCR; each CDR3 protein has one entry. The sample shows over 110,000 distinct CDR3 sequences, about 20% of them seen only once. Trimming left V 2 bases short and J 8 bases short, with 6 bases between. There are 12 residues in the CDR3. CDR1 is KGHSH and CDR2 is LQKENI in the germline V gene. The specimen was naive CD8+ T cells from blood. The receptor's source is a human donor in good health. The chain is built from TRBV18 and TRBJ1-4; the D is unclear. Here the CDR3 DNA reads TGTGCCAGCTCACCAATTGGAGAAAAACTGTTTTTT. Translating it yields CASSPIGEKLFF.